The 25 T cell receptor beta chains presented below share a single source sample, sequenced in a study of OX40 agonist ivuxolimab in advanced cancers. TCRdb's table, derived via immunoSEQ multiplex PCR, lists solely in-frame clones and lacks some. The sample contains about 70,000 clones, approximately 92% of which appear only once. The sample was CD4+ or CD8+ T cells sorted from blood, taken in a trial of the OX40 agonist ivuxolimab. These receptors were collected from an adult with an advanced solid tumor such as melanoma, head and neck, liver or kidney cancer.

The chain has TRBV6-6 and TRBJ1-2; no clear D gene. The CDR3 covers 13 residues. Per germline, CDR1 MNHNY and CDR2 SVGAGI (reference sequence). Trimming pared 4 bases from V and 2 bases from J, leaving 8 bases between. CDR3 coding DNA: TGTGCCAGCAGTTCGACGCTGAACTATGGCTACACCTTC. Its translation: CASSSTLNYGYTF.

The CDR3, as DNA: TGTGCCAGCAGTTTGTGGGGGGCCGTGAACACTGAAGCTTTCTTT. It encodes CASSLWGAVNTEAFF. The chain recombines TRBV28 with TRBJ1-1, with D possibly matching TRBD1 (6 bases). The CDR3 contains 15 residues. Germline-derived CDR1 and CDR2 are MDHEN and SYDVKM. The V end was cut by 3 bases, the J end by 0 bases, with 11 bases between.

This chain joins TRBV7-3 and TRBJ2-7; TRBD2 matches at 8 bases. The junction had 5 bases not matched to a gene; V was cut back by 3 bases and J by 7 bases. The CDR3 covers 13 residues. In germline, CDR1 is SGHTA, CDR2 FQGTGA. CDR3 region: CASSFGGDREQYF. In DNA, the CDR3 is TGTGCCAGCAGCTTCGGGGGGGATCGGGAGCAGTACTTC.

This chain connects TRBV11-2 to TRBJ1-4, with D tentatively TRBD1 (6 bases). Trimming left V 1 base short and J 0 bases short, with 12 bases between. This CDR3 is built from 17 residues. Germline V gene lookup returns CDR1 SGHAT and CDR2 FQNNGV. CDR3 amino acids: CASSLGLRGTTNEKLFF. CDR3 in DNA: TGTGCCAGCAGCTTAGGCCTCAGGGGCACAACTAATGAAAAACTGTTTTTT.

The genes are TRBV18 and TRBJ1-3; D is undetermined. CDR3 length: 15 residues. V was cut by 3 bases and J by 4 bases, with 13 bases left in between. Per the germline V gene, CDR1 is KGHSH and CDR2 is LQKENI. The CDR3 loop is CASSPTSLGGNTIYF. CDR3 bases: TGTGCCAGCTCACCGACCTCTTTGGGCGGAAACACCATATATTTT.

The chain has TRBV5-1 and TRBJ2-3; TRBD2 matches 8 bases. CDR3 length: 16 residues. From germline, CDR1 is SGHRS and CDR2 YFSETQ. The V and J ends lost 4 bases and 1 base, in that order; junction bases with no gene match: 8. CDR3 amino acids: CASSLDARGGTDTQYF. The CDR3 nucleotides read TGCGCCAGCAGCCTGGATGCGCGGGGGGGCACAGATACGCAGTATTTT.

This clone was seen only once. The chain joins TRBV10-3 to TRBJ2-6; no clear D gene. The CDR3 has 15 amino acids. V was trimmed by 0 bases and J by 13 bases, leaving 16 bases between them. Germline assignment: CDR1 ENHRY and CDR2 SYGVKD. CDR3 amino acids: CAISESSAGPGVLTF. DNA of the CDR3: TGTGCCATCAGTGAGTCAAGTGCAGGCCCTGGAGTCCTGACTTTC.

The rearrangement joins TRBV5-4 to TRBJ1-1; TRBD1 matches at 12 bases. With V trimmed by 4 bases and J by 0 bases, 4 bases remained unmatched. Per germline, CDR1 SGHNT and CDR2 YYREEE (reference sequence). The CDR3 has 16 amino acids. CDR3 residues: CASSVGQGAVNTEAFF. The CDR3, as DNA: TGTGCCAGCAGCGTGGGACAGGGGGCTGTGAACACTGAAGCTTTCTTT.

The count of this clone is one. DNA of the CDR3: TGTGCCAGCAGCTTTAGGGGGACAGATTCCGTTGATGGCTACACCTTC. This gives the protein CASSFRGTDSVDGYTF. The chain joins TRBV5-6 to TRBJ1-2, with TRBD1 matching 7 bases. Germline trimming cut 2 bases from V and 6 bases from J; bases unmatched to any gene: 13. This CDR3 spans 16 amino acids. Germline loops: CDR1 SGHDT, CDR2 YYEEEE.

The chain has TRBV19 and TRBJ2-1, with a tentative D call TRBD2 (6 bases). The germline V gene encodes CDR1 LNHDA and CDR2 SQIVND (reference sequence). This CDR3 is built from 18 residues. V lost 5 bases, J lost 4 bases, and 24 bases lay in between. The CDR3 spells CASSQSPPGLALYNEQFF. The DNA of the CDR3 is TGTGCCAGTAGTCAATCCCCGCCCGGTCTAGCGCTTTACAATGAGCAGTTCTTC. The variable domain in full, with the rest retrieved from reference TRBV19 and TRBJ2-1, is DGGITQSPKYLFRKEGQNVTLSCEQNLNHDAMYWYRQDPGQGLRLIYYSQIVNDFQKGDIAEGYSVSREKKESFPLTVTSAQKNPTAFYLCASSQSPPGLALYNEQFFGPGTRLTVL.

V is TRBV6-6 and J is TRBJ1-2, with D possibly TRBD1 on 6 matching bases. This CDR3 is 15 amino acids long. Germline assignment: CDR1 MNHNY and CDR2 SVGAGI (reference sequence). Trimming removed 6 bases from V and 2 bases from J, with 16 bases in between. This CDR3 is CASSYQGGRNYGYTF. CDR3 sequence (DNA): TGTGCCAGCAGCTACCAAGGGGGGAGAAACTATGGCTACACCTTC.

J is TRBJ1-4 and V is TRBV7-8; no firm D call. Germline-derived CDR1 and CDR2 are SGHVS and FQNEAQ. The CDR3 runs to 13 residues. V was cut by 5 bases and J by 7 bases, with 11 bases left in between. The CDR3: CASSKGWAEKLFF. CDR3 DNA sequence: TGTGCCAGCAGCAAAGGGTGGGCTGAAAAACTGTTTTTT.

This clone was found once. One end of the junction fails to match germline, which may point to a read error. J is TRBJ2-7 and V is TRBV11-2; 10 bases match TRBD2. The CDR3 contains 14 residues. Germline-derived CDR1 and CDR2 are SGHAT and FQNNGV. The CDR3 region is CASSYSGGTYEQCF. DNA for the CDR3: TGTGCCAGCAGCTATAGCGGGGGGACCTACGAGCAGTGCTTC.

V and J are TRBV28 and TRBJ1-5; 8 bases align to TRBD1. Germline V gives CDR1 MDHEN, CDR2 SYDVKM. V was pared by 4 bases and J by 6 bases, with 5 bases of the junction left unmatched. This CDR3 is 14 amino acids long. CDR3 residues: CASSSTGDGQPQHF. CDR3 nucleotide sequence: TGTGCCAGCAGTTCGACAGGGGACGGTCAGCCCCAGCATTTT.

The chain has TRBV5-1 and TRBJ1-1; D perhaps matches TRBD1 (6 bases). With 2 bases removed from V and 5 bases from J, the gap between germline ends came to 10 bases. Germline V gene data show CDR1 as SGHRS and CDR2 as YFSETQ. This CDR3 has 13 amino acids. This CDR3 reads CASSLGGLTEAFF. The DNA of the CDR3 is TGCGCCAGCAGCTTAGGGGGACTAACTGAAGCTTTCTTT.

This chain joins TRBV29-1 and TRBJ2-5, with 7 nucleotides matching TRBD1. CDR1 and CDR2 (germline): SQVTM, ANQGSEA. The junction had 8 bases not matched to a gene; V was cut back by 8 bases and J by 5 bases. The CDR3 consists of 12 residues. CDR3 region: CSFRQGGETQYF. The CDR3 coding sequence is TGCAGCTTCCGACAGGGCGGGGAGACCCAGTACTTC.

J is TRBJ2-6 and V is TRBV11-2; D is undetermined. The V gene lost 3 bases and the J gene lost 3 bases, with 6 bases spanning the gap. Germline loops: CDR1 SGHAT, CDR2 FQNNGV. CDR3 length equals 14 residues. The CDR3 here is CASSFSGGANVLTF. CDR3 sequence (DNA): TGTGCCAGCAGCTTTTCTGGTGGGGCCAACGTCCTGACTTTC.

The rearrangement joins TRBV6-5 to TRBJ1-1; possibly TRBD1 for D (6 bases). The germline V and J ends were trimmed by 5 bases and 1 base, with 14 bases remaining between them. This CDR3 contains 15 residues. Germline CDR1 and CDR2: MNHEY and SVGAGI. This chain's CDR3 is CASSAPGDRNTEAFF. As DNA, the CDR3 is TGTGCCAGCAGTGCTCCAGGGGATCGGAACACTGAAGCTTTCTTT.

Comments on this clone: Other DNA sequences in the same sample also yield this CDR3. The gene calls are TRBV11-2 and TRBJ1-1; no clear D. V gave up 5 bases and J gave up 3 bases, with 13 bases separating them. Germline V lookup: CDR1 SGHAT, CDR2 FQNNGV. CDR3 length: 14 amino acids. The chain's CDR3 is CASSLTVGDTEAFF. The CDR3 nucleotides are TGTGCCAGCAGCCTCACCGTCGGGGACACTGAAGCTTTCTTT.

CDR3 DNA: TGTGCCAGCAGTCCCGGCACTAGCGCTTATAGCTCCTACGAGCAGTACTTC. Translated: CASSPGTSAYSSYEQYF. The chain links TRBV7-9 to TRBJ2-7; 7 nucleotides match TRBD2. Looked up from germline, CDR1 is SEHNR and CDR2 is FQNEAQ (reference sequence). CDR3 length: 17 amino acids. V trimming: 6 bases; J trimming: 0 bases; junction bases outside the gene matches: 14.

The V and J genes are TRBV28 and TRBJ1-5; a possible D gene is TRBD1 (5 bases). Germline V gene lookup returns CDR1 MDHEN and CDR2 SYDVKM. Trimming left V 3 bases short and J 5 bases short, with 14 bases between. The CDR3 runs 15 residues. CDR3 coding DNA: TGTGCCAGCAGTTTCCGGCACCGGGGCGATCAGCCCCAGCATTTT. It codes for CASSFRHRGDQPQHF.

This chain connects TRBV2 to TRBJ1-2; D may be TRBD1 (6 bases). The CDR3 contains 14 residues. CDR1 and CDR2 (germline): SNHLY, FYNNEI. V shed 4 bases and J shed 5 bases, with 14 bases lying between them. CDR3 sequence reads: CASSGDQGIYGYTF. CDR3 DNA sequence: TGTGCCAGCAGTGGGGACCAGGGGATTTATGGCTACACCTTC. Together with reference TRBV2 and TRBJ1-2, the CDR3 gives the full variable domain: EPEVTQTPSHQVTQMGQEVILRCVPISNHLYFYWYRQILGQKVEFLVSFYNNEISEKSEIFDDQFSVERPDGSNFTLKIRSTKLEDSAMYFCASSGDQGIYGYTFGSGTRLTVV.

The table lists this clone with a count of one. Within the sample, other DNA sequences also encode this same CDR3. The chain joins TRBV5-1 to TRBJ2-5, with D unclear. V was trimmed by 0 bases and J by 5 bases, leaving 5 bases between them. This CDR3 has 12 amino acids. The germline V gene has CDR1 SGHRS and CDR2 YFSETQ. CDR3 sequence (DNA): TGCGCCAGCAGCTTGGAACTTGAGACCCAGTACTTC. It yields the protein CASSLELETQYF.

The chain couples TRBV28 to TRBJ2-1; unclear D gene. Germline V gives CDR1 MDHEN, CDR2 SYDVKM. Trimming left V 10 bases short and J 8 bases short, with 3 bases between. The CDR3 is made up of 8 amino acids. The CDR3 nucleotides read TGTGCCACGGATGAGCAGTTCTTC. Translated, it gives CATDEQFF.

The chain carries TRBV7-3 and TRBJ2-1; 8 bases are shared with TRBD1. CDR1 and CDR2 (germline): SGHTA, FQGTGA. J gave up 6 bases and V 6 bases, and 13 bases lay outside the gene matches. This CDR3 has 16 amino acids. The CDR3 coding sequence is TGTGCCAGCAGGTCCCTAGGGACAGGCCTCGGCAATGAGCAGTTCTTC. As protein: CASRSLGTGLGNEQFF.